The text below deals with one TCR beta chain. The CDR3 end falls 3 residues outside the read, so it is completed with the germline J gene. TCRdb keeps only in-frame clones here, not all; method: immunoSEQ multiplex PCR. This sample's table has 35,000 to 45,000 clones. The data belong to a study of T cells in women clearing cervical HPV infection. Germline V gene sequence: CDR1 LNHDA, CDR2 SQIVND (reference sequence). Trimming cost V 3 bases and J 5 bases; bases outside gene matches: 8. This CDR3 contains 15 residues. The sequencing sample was made of blood buffy coat. This clonotype was sampled from a woman between 18 and 70 years old with a cervical HPV16 infection that either progressed to CIN3+ or cleared (not recorded which). The rearrangement links TRBV19 to TRBJ1-1; 8 positions agree with TRBD1. CDR3 amino acids: CASSIGTGGNTEAFF. The sequenced CDR3 bases are TGTGCCAGTAGTATTGGTACAGGGGGTAATACTGAA. The whole variable domain, filled in from reference TRBV19 and TRBJ1-1, reads DGGITQSPKYLFRKEGQNVTLSCEQNLNHDAMYWYRQDPGQGLRLIYYSQIVNDFQKGDIAEGYSVSREKKESFPLTVTSAQKNPTAFYLCASSIGTGGNTEAFFGQGTRLTVV.